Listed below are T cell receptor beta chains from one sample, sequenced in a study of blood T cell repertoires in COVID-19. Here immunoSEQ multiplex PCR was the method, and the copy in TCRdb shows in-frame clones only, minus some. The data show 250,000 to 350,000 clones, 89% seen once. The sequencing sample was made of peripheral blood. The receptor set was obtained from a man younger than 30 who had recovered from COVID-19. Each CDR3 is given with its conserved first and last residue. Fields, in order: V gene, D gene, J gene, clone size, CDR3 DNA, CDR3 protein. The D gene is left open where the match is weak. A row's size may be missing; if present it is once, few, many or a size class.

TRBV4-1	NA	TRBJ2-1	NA	TGCGCCAGCAGCCAAGATCAATCGGGTCTCTTCTTC	CASSQDQSGLFF
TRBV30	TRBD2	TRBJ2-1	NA	TGTGCCTGGAGTGTAGGCCTAGCGGGAGCGGGGGAGCAGTTCTTC	CAWSVGLAGAGEQFF
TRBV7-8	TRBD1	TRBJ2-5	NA	TGTGCCAGCAGCTGGGGGACAGGGGGCCAAGAGACCCAGTACTTC	CASSWGTGGQETQYF
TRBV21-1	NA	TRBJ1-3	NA	TGTGCCAGCAGCAATGACAGGGGGAACACCATATATTTT	CASSNDRGNTIYF
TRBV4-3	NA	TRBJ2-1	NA	TGCGCCAGCAGCCAAGTGCTAGCATGGGAGCAGTTCTTC	CASSQVLAWEQFF
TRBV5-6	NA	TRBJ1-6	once	TGTGCCAGCAGCTCGAGAACGGGGAGCTTGAATTCACCCCTCCACTTT	CASSSRTGSLNSPLHF
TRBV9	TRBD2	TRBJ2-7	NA	TGTGCCAGCAGCGTAGGCCTAGCGGGAGGTTCCTACGAGCAGTACTTC	CASSVGLAGGSYEQYF
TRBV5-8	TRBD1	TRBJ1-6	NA	TGTGCCAGCAGCTTCAGACAGGGAGATTCACCCCTCCACTTT	CASSFRQGDSPLHF
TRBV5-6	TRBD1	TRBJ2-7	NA	TGTGCCAGCACCGACAGGGTCTACGAGCAGTACTTC	CASTDRVYEQYF
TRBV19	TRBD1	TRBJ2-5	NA	TGTGCCAGTAGTGGCAGCACAGGGGGGGAGACCCAGTACTTC	CASSGSTGGETQYF
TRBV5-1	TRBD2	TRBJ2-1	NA	TGCGCCAGCAGCTTAACCTTAGCGGGGGGGCCCCTCAATGAGCAGTTCTTC	CASSLTLAGGPLNEQFF
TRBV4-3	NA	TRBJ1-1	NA	TGCGCCAGCAGCCAACCTGGAACGAGGCACACTGAAGCTTTCTTT	CASSQPGTRHTEAFF
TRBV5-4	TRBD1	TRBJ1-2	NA	TGTGCCAGCAGCTTGGCCGGGACAGGGAACGGCTACACCTTC	CASSLAGTGNGYTF
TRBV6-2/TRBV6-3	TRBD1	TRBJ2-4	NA	TGTGCCAGCAGTTACTCGTCCATCGCGTCCAGGGGGGCCAAAAACATTCAGTACTTC	CASSYSSIASRGAKNIQYF
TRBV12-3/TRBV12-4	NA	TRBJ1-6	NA	TGTGCCAGCAAACGGACAGCCGATTCACCCCTCCACTTT	CASKRTADSPLHF
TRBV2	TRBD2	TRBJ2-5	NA	TGTGCCAGCAGTGAAGTACCGGGACTAGAAGAGACCCAGTACTTC	CASSEVPGLEETQYF
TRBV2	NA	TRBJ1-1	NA	TGTGCCAGCAGTCCGGGACACCTGAACACTGAAGCTTTCTTT	CASSPGHLNTEAFF
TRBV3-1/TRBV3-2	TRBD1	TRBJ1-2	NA	TGTGCCAGCAGCCAAGTCGGGGGACAGAATCCCGATGGCTACACCTTC	CASSQVGGQNPDGYTF